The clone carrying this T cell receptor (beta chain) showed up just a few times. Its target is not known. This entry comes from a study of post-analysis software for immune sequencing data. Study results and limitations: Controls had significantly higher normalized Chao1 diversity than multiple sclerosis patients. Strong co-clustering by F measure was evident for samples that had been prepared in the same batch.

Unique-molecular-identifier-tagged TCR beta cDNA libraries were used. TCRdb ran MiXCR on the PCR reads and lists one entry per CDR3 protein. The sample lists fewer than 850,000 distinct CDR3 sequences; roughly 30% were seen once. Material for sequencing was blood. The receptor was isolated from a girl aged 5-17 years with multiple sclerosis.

The CDR3 DNA reads TGTGCTAGTGGTTTGTTCCCCACAACTAGCGTCGGGGAGACCCAGTACTTC. It codes for CASGLFPTTSVGETQYF. The V and J genes are TRBV12-5 and TRBJ2-5; 7 nucleotides agree with TRBD2. This CDR3 region has 17 residues. Germline V gene sequence: CDR1 LGHNT, CDR2 FRNRAP. V lost 2 bases to trimming and J lost 5 bases; unmatched junction nucleotides: 14.